Listed here are 5 T cell receptor beta chains from one sample, sequenced in a study of monozygotic twins with inflammatory bowel disease. TCRdb re-analyzed the 5' RACE reads; it lists each CDR3 protein once, without DNA. Recorded here are over 200,000 distinct CDR3 sequences; the top ten clones represent about 8%. The sequencing sample was made of blood. These receptors originate from a human donor with ulcerative colitis or Crohn's disease, or a healthy co-twin of an affected twin (not recorded which).

The V gene is TRBV7-9, the J gene TRBJ2-7. Germline V gives CDR1 SEHNR, CDR2 FQNEAQ (reference sequence). This CDR3 region has 12 residues. The CDR3 protein is CASSLNTFEQYF.

This chain connects TRBV18 to TRBJ1-2; TCRdb designates TRBD1, a call that cannot be tested without DNA. The CDR3 has 15 residues. Germline CDR1 KGHSH, CDR2 LQKENI. The CDR3 region is CASSRAGTGDYGYTF.

The rearrangement links TRBV19 to TRBJ2-1. The CDR3 is 14 residues long. Germline lookup yields CDR1 LNHDA and CDR2 SQIVND (reference sequence). The CDR3: CASSYTQPYNEQFF.

The chain combines TRBV30 with TRBJ2-3; TCRdb lists TRBD2, though no DNA is available to test this call. The CDR3 has 13 amino acids. Germline V lookup: CDR1 GTSNPN, CDR2 SVGIG (reference sequence). The CDR3 is CAWTSGSTDTQYF.

V gene TRBV6-1 combines with J gene TRBJ2-7; TCRdb's D gene call, TRBD2, goes unchecked for lack of DNA. Germline CDR1 and CDR2: MNHNS and SASEGT. The CDR3 is made up of 14 amino acids. The CDR3: CASTPPQVGYEQYF.